The clone carrying this T cell receptor beta chain came up many times. What it binds is not known. The cDNA was synthesized by means of template-switch 5'RACE, which was carried out with 10-nucleotide random UMIs. TCRdb processed the 5' RACE reads anew with MiXCR; each CDR3 protein has one entry. The top ten hold about 3% of the sample, which has 85,000 to 90,000 distinct CDR3 sequences, around 3.6% seen once. This record comes from a study of neurological immune-mediated disorders. Study results and limitations: None of the CDR3 amino acid sequences in expanded clones turned up in more than one subject, which points to private repertoires in all groups.

Sequenced: PBMCs. This receptor was taken from a woman between 50 and 59 years old with multiple sclerosis.

The CDR3 region has the DNA TGTGCCAGCAGCGTAGCTTCGACAGGCCGGGGAGCTTTCTTT. It yields the protein CASSVASTGRGAFF. The chain combines TRBV9 with TRBJ1-1; D perhaps matches TRBD1 (6 bases). The CDR3 totals 14 residues. V lost 0 bases and J 10 bases, leaving 16 bases between the germline ends. The germline V gene encodes CDR1 SGDLS and CDR2 YYNGEE.